Given below is one T cell receptor beta chain in context. Its matching antigen is unknown. These data are taken from a study of T cells expressing NK-cell markers. Looking at the study overall: In sorted CD3+CD56+NKG2C+, CD3+CD56+NKG2C- and CD3+CD56-NKG2C+ T cells, TCR beta repertoires were obtained. Eight donors were sequenced, seven testing HCMV-seropositive and one testing seronegative.

The study, taken as a whole, reports: Dominant NKG2C+ clonotypes were found to form roughly 1.0-7.0% of CD8+ T cells in 5 or 6 donors.

In germline, CDR1 is KGHSY, CDR2 FQNENV. This CDR3 is 15 amino acids long. Synthesis of TCR beta cDNA relied on 5'RACE template switching carrying UMIs. TCRdb re-called the 5' RACE reads and gives one entry per CDR3 protein, without DNA. Reported are some 150,000 distinct CDR3 sequences; the ten largest clones contain 12%. The TCR was taken from a man between 18 and 35 years old in good health. The chain combines TRBV16 with TRBJ2-4; TCRdb calls TRBD1, which cannot be checked without DNA. The sequenced sample was blood T cells: a sorted CD56 or NKG2C T cell subset, CD4+ or CD8+ T cells, or bulk PBMC T cells (not recorded which). CDR3 sequence reads: CASSPPHRAKNIQYF.